These 25 T cell receptor beta chains share one sample of origin, sequenced in a study of blood T cell repertoires in COVID-19. TCRdb's copy holds only in-frame clones and misses some; the assay was immunoSEQ multiplex PCR. Of about 94,000 clones detected, about 80% appear once; the ten largest clones hold 40% to 60%. Sequenced material: peripheral blood. The receptors here all came from a human donor in a cohort sampled during active COVID-19.

The rearrangement uses TRBV6-5 and TRBJ2-7; D may be TRBD2 (7 bases). V lost 6 bases, J lost 1 base, and 16 bases lay in between. The CDR3 consists of 15 residues. The germline V gene has CDR1 MNHEY and CDR2 SVGAGI. CDR3 in DNA: TGTGCCAGCAGACGGGGGGAGGGGGGTTCCTACGAGCAGTACTTC. As protein: CASRRGEGGSYEQYF.

V usage is TRBV6-5 and J usage is TRBJ2-7; TRBD2 matches at 11 bases. Germline CDR1 MNHEY, CDR2 SVGAGI. The CDR3 totals 16 residues. The ends lost 2 bases at V and 2 bases at J; junction bases unmatched: 5. The chain's CDR3 is CASSYRLAGGPYEQYF. CDR3 in DNA: TGTGCCAGCAGTTACCGGCTAGCGGGAGGTCCCTACGAGCAGTACTTC.

The V and J genes are TRBV10-1 and TRBJ1-2, with D possibly being TRBD1 (6 bases). V lost 6 bases and J lost 2, with 22 bases in between. The germline V gene encodes CDR1 WNHNN and CDR2 SYGVQD (reference sequence). The CDR3 has 17 amino acids. CDR3 in DNA: TGCGCCAGCAGCCCCGGGTCGGGCCAGGGGAAGAACTATGGCTACACCTTC. Translating it yields CASSPGSGQGKNYGYTF.

The count of this clone is one. The chain links TRBV5-5 to TRBJ2-7; possible D gene TRBD2, 6 bases. The CDR3 covers 15 residues. V was cut by 4 bases and J by 0 bases, with 14 bases left in between. Germline V gene lookup returns CDR1 SGHKS and CDR2 YYEKEE (reference sequence). CDR3 residues: CASSLSEGSSYEQYF. The CDR3 DNA is TGTGCCAGCAGCCTTTCGGAGGGCTCCTCCTACGAGCAGTACTTC.

For the CDR3, the DNA is TGTGCCAGCAGCCAAGTCCGAGGAAATGAGCAGTTCTTC. Translating it yields CASSQVRGNEQFF. V is TRBV14 and J is TRBJ2-1; D gene ambiguous. CDR1 is SGHDN and CDR2 is FVKESK in the germline V gene. This CDR3 has 13 amino acids. Trimming cost V 1 base and J 7 bases, with 8 bases left between them.

The chain combines TRBV28 with TRBJ1-5, with TRBD1 identical over 8 bases. V lost 3 bases and J lost 1; bases outside the gene matches: 5. The CDR3 runs 16 residues. Germline V gives CDR1 MDHEN, CDR2 SYDVKM. The CDR3 DNA reads TGTGCCAGCAGTTTCCTGGACAGGGCAAGCAATCAGCCCCAGCATTTT. The encoded protein is CASSFLDRASNQPQHF.

V gene TRBV5-4 combines with J gene TRBJ2-3, with D unresolved. Trimming pared 0 bases from V and 2 bases from J, leaving 10 bases between. CDR1 SGHNT and CDR2 YYREEE come from the germline V gene (reference sequence). This CDR3 comprises 15 residues. This chain's CDR3 is CASSLGAGTTDTQYF. Here the CDR3 DNA reads TGTGCCAGCAGCTTGGGGGCAGGCACCACAGATACGCAGTATTTT.

This chain joins TRBV5-1 and TRBJ2-7; 8 bases match TRBD1. The V and J ends lost 4 bases and 5 bases, in that order; junction bases with no gene match: 2. This CDR3 contains 12 residues. Germline lookup yields CDR1 SGHRS and CDR2 YFSETQ. The CDR3 DNA reads as TGCGCCAGCAGCAGACAGGGGAACGAGCAGTACTTC. Amino acid sequence: CASSRQGNEQYF.

The chain combines TRBV6-5 with TRBJ1-2; tentatively, D is TRBD1 (6 bases). The V and J ends lost 6 bases and 1 base respectively, with 15 bases between them. Germline V gives CDR1 MNHEY, CDR2 SVGAGI. CDR3 length: 15 amino acids. The CDR3 loop reads CASRQGLWGNYGYTF. Written as DNA, the CDR3 is TGTGCCAGCAGACAGGGCTTGTGGGGTAACTATGGCTACACCTTC.

The V gene is TRBV7-3, the J gene TRBJ2-7; D might be TRBD1 (5 bases). The V end was cut by 5 bases, the J end by 6 bases, with 20 bases between. Germline lookup yields CDR1 SGHTA and CDR2 FQGTGA. This CDR3 region has 15 residues. The CDR3 here is CASSQETVVGREQYF. DNA of the CDR3: TGTGCCAGCAGCCAAGAGACAGTGGTCGGCCGCGAGCAGTACTTC.

The DNA of the CDR3 is TGTGCCACCAGCAGGGCAAACAAGGGACTAGCGGGAGTGGATACGCAGTATTTT. Amino acid sequence: CATSRANKGLAGVDTQYF. The rearrangement uses TRBV15 and TRBJ2-3; 14 bases match TRBD2. CDR3 length equals 18 residues. V trimming: 3 bases; J trimming: 6 bases; junction bases outside the gene matches: 11. CDR1 is LNHNV, CDR2 YYDKDF, per germline (reference sequence). Full variable domain (missing parts from reference TRBV15 and TRBJ2-3): DAMVIQNPRYQVTQFGKPVTLSCSQTLNHNVMYWYQQKSSQAPKLLFHYYDKDFNNEADTPDNFQSRRPNTSFCFLDIRSPGLGDTAMYLCATSRANKGLAGVDTQYFGPGTRLTVL.

J is TRBJ2-7 and V is TRBV5-4, with a tentative D call TRBD2 (5 bases). Germline assignment: CDR1 SGHNT and CDR2 YYREEE (reference sequence). The CDR3 has 14 amino acids. V shed 4 bases and J shed 3 bases, with 14 bases lying between them. The CDR3, as DNA: TGTGCCAGCAGCAAGGAGGACCTTCTCTACGAGCAGTACTTC. This sequence encodes CASSKEDLLYEQYF.

This chain links TRBV4-2 with TRBJ2-7, with D possibly being TRBD2 (5 bases). V lost 3 bases, J lost 2 bases, and 8 bases lay in between. The CDR3 totals 13 residues. The germline CDR1 and CDR2 sequences are LGHNA and YNFKEQ. CDR3 sequence: CASSHTGTYEQYF. DNA for the CDR3: TGTGCCAGCAGCCACACCGGGACCTACGAGCAGTACTTC.

This clone was recorded once. This chain uses TRBV4-3 with TRBJ2-1; D call uncertain. The CDR3 runs to 15 residues. CDR1 is LGHNA and CDR2 is YSLEER in the germline V gene. V was trimmed by 1 base and J by 1 base, leaving 8 bases between them. The DNA of the CDR3 is TGCGCCAGCAGCCAAGGGGCTCCTTCCTACAATGAGCAGTTCTTC. Translating it yields CASSQGAPSYNEQFF.

This clone occurred a few times. The V and J genes are TRBV27 and TRBJ1-6, with TRBD1 matching over 7 bases. Germline V lookup: CDR1 MNHEY, CDR2 SMNVEV (reference sequence). J was trimmed by 8 bases and V by 4 bases; bases with no gene match: 2. The CDR3 length is 13 residues. The CDR3 DNA reads TGTGCCAGCAGTTACAGGGGTCATTCACCCCTCCACTTT. Protein product: CASSYRGHSPLHF.

This clone has just one count. The rearrangement links TRBV29-1 to TRBJ1-1; a weak D match, TRBD1 (5 bases). CDR3 length: 13 residues. Germline lookup yields CDR1 SQVTM and CDR2 ANQGSEA. The V and J ends lost 6 bases and 4 bases respectively, with 15 bases between them. CDR3 in amino acids: CSVKQGFGTEAFF. The CDR3 DNA reads TGCAGCGTAAAGCAGGGTTTTGGCACTGAAGCTTTCTTT.

V gene TRBV27 combines with J gene TRBJ2-7; 7 nucleotides line up with TRBD1. CDR1 and CDR2 from the germline V gene are MNHEY and SMNVEV (reference sequence). V dropped 0 bases and J dropped 7; count of bases not matched to a gene: 9. The CDR3 sequence is 15 residues long. This chain's CDR3 is CASSLSYRGQREQYF. The DNA for the CDR3 is TGTGCCAGCAGTTTATCCTATCGGGGACAGCGGGAGCAGTACTTC.

In DNA form, the CDR3 reads TGTGCCAGCAGTTTACGGGGGGTCAATAAAGCTTTCTTT. Translated: CASSLRGVNKAFF. The V gene is TRBV28, the J gene TRBJ1-1; possible D gene TRBD1, 5 bases. V was pared by 2 bases and J by 9 bases, with 13 bases between. Germline loops: CDR1 MDHEN, CDR2 SYDVKM. This CDR3 spans 13 amino acids.

This clone has a count of ten or more. The genes are TRBV18 and TRBJ1-6; tentatively, D is TRBD1 (6 bases). Trimming stripped 0 bases from V and 9 bases from J, with 12 bases between. The CDR3 contains 15 residues. Germline values: CDR1 KGHSH, CDR2 LQKENI. The CDR3 protein is CASSPPNRDSSPLHF. In DNA, the CDR3 is TGTGCCAGCTCACCACCCAACAGGGATTCTTCACCCCTCCACTTT.

This chain joins TRBV7-9 and TRBJ2-1; 8 bases are a match to TRBD2. The CDR3 loop spans 15 amino acids. V lost 5 bases, J lost 0 bases, and 3 bases stayed unmatched. Germline CDR1 and CDR2: SEHNR and FQNEAQ (reference sequence). Here the CDR3 reads CASSIGTSSYNEQFF. The CDR3 bases are TGTGCCAGCAGCATCGGGACTAGCTCCTACAATGAGCAGTTCTTC.

V and J are TRBV14 and TRBJ2-1; a possible D gene is TRBD1 (5 bases). Germline V gives CDR1 SGHDN, CDR2 FVKESK. This CDR3 is built from 13 residues. Deletions cut 5 bases from V and 12 bases from J, with 17 bases between. CDR3 DNA: TGTGCCAGCAGCAATGACGGGCCAAGGGGGCAGTTCTTC. This codes for CASSNDGPRGQFF.

CDR3 bases: TGTGCCAGCAGCGTGTCCGGGAGCGGGGGAGATACGCAGTATTTT. It yields the protein CASSVSGSGGDTQYF. This chain connects TRBV9 to TRBJ2-3, with 8 nucleotides matching TRBD2. The CDR3 covers 15 residues. Trimming took 2 bases from V and 5 from J; bases not matched to a gene: 7. CDR1 and CDR2 from the germline V gene are SGDLS and YYNGEE.

The table lists this clone with a few counts. V and J are TRBV7-9 and TRBJ2-7, with a weak D call TRBD2 (7 bases). The CDR3 extends over 16 amino acids. Germline V gene sequence: CDR1 SEHNR, CDR2 FQNEAQ (reference sequence). V was trimmed by 0 bases and J by 6 bases, leaving 18 bases between them. The chain's CDR3 is CASSLAGTVGGREQYF. DNA for the CDR3: TGTGCCAGCAGCTTAGCGGGGACGGTCGGGGGGCGCGAGCAGTACTTC.

The genes are TRBV28 and TRBJ2-5; possibly TRBD2 for D (8 bases). V dropped 7 bases and J dropped 6 bases, with 15 bases sitting between them. Germline V gives CDR1 MDHEN, CDR2 SYDVKM. This CDR3 contains 13 residues. CDR3 in DNA: TGTGCCAGCACGGGAGGGGGCGCGCAGACCCAGTACTTC. Translated, it gives CASTGGGAQTQYF.

This CDR3 reads CASRVYRGYYEQYF. CDR3 DNA: TGTGCCAGCAGGGTTTACAGGGGATACTACGAGCAGTACTTC. This sequence joins TRBV2 and TRBJ2-7; 7 bases are a match to TRBD1. CDR1 and CDR2 from the germline V gene are SNHLY and FYNNEI. This CDR3 has 14 amino acids. The trim removed 6 bases at V and 3 bases at J, leaving 8 bases unmatched. The full variable domain, completed using reference TRBV2 and TRBJ2-7, is EPEVTQTPSHQVTQMGQEVILRCVPISNHLYFYWYRQILGQKVEFLVSFYNNEISEKSEIFDDQFSVERPDGSNFTLKIRSTKLEDSAMYFCASRVYRGYYEQYFGPGTRLTVT.